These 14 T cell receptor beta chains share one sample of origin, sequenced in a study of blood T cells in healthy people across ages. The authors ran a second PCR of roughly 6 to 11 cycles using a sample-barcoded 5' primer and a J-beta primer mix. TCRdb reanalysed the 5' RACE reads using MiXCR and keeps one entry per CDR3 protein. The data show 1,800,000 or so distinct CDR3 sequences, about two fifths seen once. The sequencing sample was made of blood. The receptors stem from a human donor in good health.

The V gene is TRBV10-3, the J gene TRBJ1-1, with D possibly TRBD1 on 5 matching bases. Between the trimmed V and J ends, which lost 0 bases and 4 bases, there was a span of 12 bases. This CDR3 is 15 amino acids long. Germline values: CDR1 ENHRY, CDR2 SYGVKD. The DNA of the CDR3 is TGTGCCATCAGTGAGTCCAAATGGGGGGGCACTGAAGCTTTCTTT. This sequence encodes CAISESKWGGTEAFF.

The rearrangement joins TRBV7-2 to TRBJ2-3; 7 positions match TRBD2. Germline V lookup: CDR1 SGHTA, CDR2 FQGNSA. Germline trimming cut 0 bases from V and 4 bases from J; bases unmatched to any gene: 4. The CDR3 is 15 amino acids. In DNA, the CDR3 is TGTGCCAGCAGCTTAGCCGGGGACTATTCAGATACGCAGTATTTT. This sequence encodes CASSLAGDYSDTQYF.

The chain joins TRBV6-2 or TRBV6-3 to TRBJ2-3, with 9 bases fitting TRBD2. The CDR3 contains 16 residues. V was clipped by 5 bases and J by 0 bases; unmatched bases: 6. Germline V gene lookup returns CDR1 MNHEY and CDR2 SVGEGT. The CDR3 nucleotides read TGTGCCAGCAGTACCTTAGCGGGGGACAGCACAGATACGCAGTATTTT. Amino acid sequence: CASSTLAGDSTDTQYF.

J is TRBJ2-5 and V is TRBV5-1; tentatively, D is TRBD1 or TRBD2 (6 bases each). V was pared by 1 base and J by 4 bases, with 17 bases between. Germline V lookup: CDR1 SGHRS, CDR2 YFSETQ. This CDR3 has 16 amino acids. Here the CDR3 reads CASSLSGAPFRETQYF. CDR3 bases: TGCGCCAGCAGCTTGTCGGGGGCCCCATTCCGAGAGACCCAGTACTTC.

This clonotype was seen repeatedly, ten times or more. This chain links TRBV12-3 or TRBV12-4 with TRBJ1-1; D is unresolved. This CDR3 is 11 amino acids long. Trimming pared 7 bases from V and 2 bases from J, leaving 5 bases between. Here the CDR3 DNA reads TGTGCCAGCAACCTCAACACTGAAGCTTTCTTT. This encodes CASNLNTEAFF.

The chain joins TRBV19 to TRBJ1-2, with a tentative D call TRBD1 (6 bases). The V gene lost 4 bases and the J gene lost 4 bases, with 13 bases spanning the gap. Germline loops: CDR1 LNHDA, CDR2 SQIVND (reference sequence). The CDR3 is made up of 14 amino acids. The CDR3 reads CASSRTDDLYGYTF. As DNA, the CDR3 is TGTGCCAGTAGTAGGACAGACGATCTCTATGGCTACACCTTC.

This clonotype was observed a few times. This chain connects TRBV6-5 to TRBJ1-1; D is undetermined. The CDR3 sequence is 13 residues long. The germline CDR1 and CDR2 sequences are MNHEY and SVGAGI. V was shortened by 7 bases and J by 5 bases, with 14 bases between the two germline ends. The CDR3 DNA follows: TGTGCCAGCACCCGCGCCGCGGGGACTGAAGCTTTCTTT. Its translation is CASTRAAGTEAFF.

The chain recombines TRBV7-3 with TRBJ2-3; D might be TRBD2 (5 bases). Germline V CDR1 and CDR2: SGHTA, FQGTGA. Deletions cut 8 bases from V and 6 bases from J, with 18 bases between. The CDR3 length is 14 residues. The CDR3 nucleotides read TGTGCCAGCGGACGAGGGTTGGAGTCGGATACGCAGTATTTT. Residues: CASGRGLESDTQYF. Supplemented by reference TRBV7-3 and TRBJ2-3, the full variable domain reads GAGVSQTPSNKVTEKGKYVELRCDPISGHTALYWYRQSLGQGPEFLIYFQGTGAADDSGLPNDRFFAVRPEGSVSTLKIQRTERGDSAVYLCASGRGLESDTQYFGPGTRLTVL.

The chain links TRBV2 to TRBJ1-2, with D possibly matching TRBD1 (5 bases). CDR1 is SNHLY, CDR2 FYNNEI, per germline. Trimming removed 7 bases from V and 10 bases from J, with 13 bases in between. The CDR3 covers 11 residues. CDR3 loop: CASNGQPPYTF. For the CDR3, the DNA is TGTGCCAGCAATGGACAACCACCCTACACCTTC.

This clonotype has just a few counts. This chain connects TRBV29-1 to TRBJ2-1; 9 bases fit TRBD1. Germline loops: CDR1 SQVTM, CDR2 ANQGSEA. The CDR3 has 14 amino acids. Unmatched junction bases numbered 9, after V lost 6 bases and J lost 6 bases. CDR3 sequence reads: CSVLGQGSSNEQFF. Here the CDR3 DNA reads TGCAGCGTCTTGGGACAGGGCAGTAGCAATGAGCAGTTCTTC.

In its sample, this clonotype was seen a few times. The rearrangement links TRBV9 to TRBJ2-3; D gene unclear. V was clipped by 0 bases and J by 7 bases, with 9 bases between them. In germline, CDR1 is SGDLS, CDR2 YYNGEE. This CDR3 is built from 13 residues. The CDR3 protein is CASSVETEYTQYF. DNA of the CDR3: TGTGCCAGCAGCGTAGAAACAGAATATACGCAGTATTTT.

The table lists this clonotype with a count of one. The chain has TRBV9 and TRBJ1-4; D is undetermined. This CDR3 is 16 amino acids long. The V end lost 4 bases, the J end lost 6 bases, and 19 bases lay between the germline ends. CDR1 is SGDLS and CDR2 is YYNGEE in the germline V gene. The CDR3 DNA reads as TGTGCCAGCAGCCAGAGGACGGGATCGCTCGATGAAAAACTGTTTTTT. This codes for CASSQRTGSLDEKLFF.

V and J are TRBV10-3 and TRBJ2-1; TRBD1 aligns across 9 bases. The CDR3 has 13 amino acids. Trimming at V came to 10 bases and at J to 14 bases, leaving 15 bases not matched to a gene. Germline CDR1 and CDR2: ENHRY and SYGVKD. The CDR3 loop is CATWTGEKGFEFF. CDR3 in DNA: TGTGCCACATGGACAGGGGAAAAAGGTTTTGAGTTCTTC.

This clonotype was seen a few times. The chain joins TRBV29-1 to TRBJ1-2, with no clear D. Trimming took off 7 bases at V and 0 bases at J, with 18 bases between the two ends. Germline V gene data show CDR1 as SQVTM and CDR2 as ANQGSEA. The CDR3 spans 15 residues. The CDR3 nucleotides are TGCAGCGCTGATGACCCGGCCATAACTAACTATGGCTACACCTTC. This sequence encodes CSADDPAITNYGYTF.